This T cell receptor beta chain was documented in a study of T cell clusters in autoimmune cytopenias. The CDR3 consists of 14 residues. Germline assignment: CDR1 MNHEY and CDR2 SVGAGI. Remarks on this clonotype: Its antigen remains unknown.

Approximately 36,000 genome equivalents of blood DNA were amplified for TRB. The study, taken as a whole, reports: Physiological T cell clusters of healthy donors were apparently absent in primary autoimmune cytopenia patients.

TRB rearrangements were amplified by touch-down multiplex PCR with mixed TRB-A/B primers. TCRdb re-called the multiplex PCR reads; one entry per CDR3 protein, DNA not given. The table lists more than 7,000 distinct CDR3 sequences, with approximately 24% in the top ten. The sample was also reused in another study, on T cell repertoires in aging, cancer and after chemotherapy. As reported in that work: Six age groups, ranging from 30 or younger to 70 or older, included the donors. Clear clonal overlap appeared across healthy donor samples taken over several months to years.

Specimen: peripheral blood. The clonotype originates from a human donor in good health. The chain couples TRBV6-5 to TRBJ1-4. CDR3 amino acids: CASSRTASNEKLFF.